Sequencing of this TCR beta chain was carried out in a study of identical twins. This clonotype was seen at least ten times. Antigen unknown. General study points: Models came in too low on out-of-frame TCR alpha sharing in monozygotic twins.

TCRdb passed the 5' RACE reads through MiXCR, listing each CDR3 protein once. The sample records about 570,000 distinct CDR3 sequences, more than 9% being singletons. This same sample was also taken into another study, of yellow fever vaccine responses in identical twins.

This receptor was identified in a woman between 18 and 30 years old in good health. The source material was PBMCs.

This CDR3 reads CASSRASGGTETQYF. The CDR3 coding sequence is TGTGCCAGCAGTCGGGCTAGCGGGGGTACAGAGACCCAGTACTTC. V is TRBV27 and J is TRBJ2-5; 10 nucleotides align to TRBD2. The CDR3 has 15 residues. V shed 5 bases and J 4 bases; nucleotides not matched to a gene: 7. Looked up from germline, CDR1 is MNHEY and CDR2 is SMNVEV (reference sequence).